This T cell receptor (beta chain) was sequenced in a study of cytomegalovirus exposure and HLA in healthy donors. Study-level background: The 120 or so validation repertoires were reported in a later analysis to have been generated on the same platform as the approximately 700 first-cohort repertoires. Overall study results and limits: Rarity held for most TCR sequences, but there were some public TCRs that occurred in many donors.

Profiling relied on immunoSEQ multiplex PCR, and the TCRdb table lists in-frame clones only, not all of them. Counted here are about 56,000 clones, 89% occurring once; the ten biggest clones make up more than 14%. The V gene's germline CDR1 is MNHEY and CDR2 SMNVEV (reference sequence). The CDR3 consists of 14 residues. The V and J ends lost 3 bases and 11 bases respectively, with 17 bases between them. As regards this clone: Its target is unknown.

The donors were part of the validation cohort of over a hundred subjects. That cohort was separate from the first cohort, which comprised 670 or so subjects. This TCR derives from a woman younger than 30 in good health and CMV-seronegative. Material: PBMCs. The rearrangement links TRBV27 to TRBJ2-1; perhaps TRBD2 as D (7 bases). CDR3: CASSFTGAGDKQFF. The CDR3 bases are TGTGCCAGCAGTTTTACAGGTGCGGGGGACAAGCAGTTCTTC.